What follows are 9 T cell receptor beta chains derived from one specimen sequenced in a study of blood T cell repertoires in COVID-19 (dated by TCRdb to the early 2020s). The protocol used for the library was the immunoSEQ multiplex PCR assay. The table was pulled from immuneACCESS by TCRdb, which kept in-frame rearrangements only. Such tables lose some clones; where checked, under half of the loss comes from unresolved V genes, and the rest has no known cause. The sample table shows roughly 150,000 clones, and roughly 87% are seen once. The biggest ten clones account for over 4.5% of the sample. What was sequenced was peripheral blood. Receptor source: a human donor in a cohort sampled during active COVID-19.

This rearrangement joins TRBV2 to TRBJ2-4; D is unclear. There are 13 residues in the CDR3. Trimming removed 8 bases from V and 5 bases from J, with 13 bases in between. In germline, CDR1 is SNHLY, CDR2 FYNNEI. The CDR3 coding sequence is TGTGCCAGCCGGGTGCGGTCCCAAAACATTCAGTACTTC. Its protein product is CASRVRSQNIQYF.

This clone was observed once. V is TRBV28 and J is TRBJ2-7, with 8 bases matching TRBD1. V shed 7 bases, J shed 4 bases, and the junction held 9 bases outside the gene matches. The CDR3 consists of 14 residues. Germline-derived CDR1 and CDR2 are MDHEN and SYDVKM. CDR3 protein: CASTVRQGLYEQYF. The CDR3 DNA sequence: TGTGCCAGCACGGTTAGACAGGGGCTATACGAGCAGTACTTC.

The table lists this clone with a few counts. This sequence joins TRBV7-8 and TRBJ2-7; D might be TRBD1 (6 bases). This CDR3 region has 14 residues. Trimming took off 4 bases at V and 3 bases at J, with 13 bases between the two ends. The germline V gene has CDR1 SGHVS and CDR2 FQNEAQ. The chain's CDR3 is CASSSSTTGYEQYF. The CDR3 DNA reads TGTGCCAGCAGCTCGTCTACGACAGGCTACGAGCAGTACTTC.

The chain joins TRBV9 to TRBJ2-1; 12 positions match TRBD2. The CDR3 has 18 residues. Germline V lookup: CDR1 SGDLS, CDR2 YYNGEE. V trimming: 4 bases; J trimming: 6 bases; junction bases outside the gene matches: 14. The CDR3 reads CASSPRGGLAGGRNEQFF. CDR3 nucleotide sequence: TGTGCCAGCAGCCCCCGGGGGGGTCTAGCGGGGGGGCGCAATGAGCAGTTCTTC.

This chain links TRBV15 with TRBJ1-2, with TRBD1 as a possible D gene (6 bases). Trimming stripped 0 bases from V and 8 bases from J, with 16 bases between. Germline CDR1 reads LNHNV; CDR2 reads YYDKDF (reference sequence). The CDR3 spans 15 residues. The CDR3 DNA follows: TGTGCCACCAGCAGAGATAGGCCAGGGGAGCACGGCTACACCTTC. Translated: CATSRDRPGEHGYTF.

This rearrangement joins TRBV19 to TRBJ2-7, with a tentative D call TRBD2 (6 bases). Looked up from germline, CDR1 is LNHDA and CDR2 is SQIVND (reference sequence). The CDR3 length is 13 residues. Trimming pared 4 bases from V and 6 bases from J, leaving 13 bases between. The chain's CDR3 is CASSTGLTFEQYF. Here the CDR3 DNA reads TGTGCCAGTAGTACCGGACTAACCTTCGAGCAGTACTTC.

The chain has TRBV19 and TRBJ1-4; perhaps TRBD1 as D (6 bases). The CDR3 is 13 residues long. Trimming cost V 4 bases and J 8 bases, with 11 bases left between them. Germline values: CDR1 LNHDA, CDR2 SQIVND (reference sequence). DNA for the CDR3: TGTGCCAGTAGTAGTCTACAGGGCGAAAAACTGTTTTTT. As protein: CASSSLQGEKLFF.

This clone has just one count. The chain couples TRBV30 to TRBJ2-4; D possibly corresponds to TRBD1 (6 bases). The germline V gene has CDR1 GTSNPN and CDR2 SVGIG (reference sequence). This CDR3 has 19 residues. V shed 3 bases and J shed 0 bases, with 24 bases lying between them. The chain's CDR3 is CAWSAGQNTGNIAKNIQYF. The CDR3 region has the DNA TGTGCCTGGAGCGCAGGCCAAAATACAGGGAATATAGCCAAAAACATTCAGTACTTC.

The chain carries TRBV12-3 or TRBV12-4 and TRBJ2-7; D possibly corresponds to TRBD1 (5 bases). This CDR3 region has 11 residues. The V and J ends lost 8 bases and 7 bases respectively, with 12 bases between them. CDR3 region: CASGQGMEQYF. The CDR3 bases are TGTGCCAGCGGGCAGGGAATGGAGCAGTACTTC.